Below, one T cell receptor (beta chain) is given with its context. Its specific antigen is unknown. The sample holds no much larger clone one base away, and base qualities are not on file. The intended sense of this specimen's time point label: baseline before first vaccination. The vaccinee samples were drawn from two UK trials, COV001 and COV002, one of which was a single-blind randomized controlled phase 2/3 trial testing AZD1222 (ChAdOx1 nCoV-19) in healthy adults. For TCRbeta chain sequencing, PBMC samples from trial participants were taken at day 0 and at day 28 after the second dose. These data are taken from a study of T cell responses to AZD1222 COVID-19 vaccine (dated by TCRdb to the early 2020s). Concerning the study at large: Because spike-specific TCR depth and breadth did not differ between the two schedules, AZD1222 recipients who got a second dose at roughly 4 weeks were pooled with those who got a second dose at roughly 12 weeks. TCR sequencing was performed for 233 trial participants, of whom some 200 were given two doses of AZD1222 and around 25 were given two doses of MenACWY control vaccine. Trial participants were enrolled by age into subgroups of 18-55, 56-69 and 70-plus years, and around 150, 28 and 57 TCR-sequenced participants, respectively, were included in these subgroups. The paper's findings and limits, for the study overall: Only a handful of AZD1222 recipients were SARS-CoV-2 seropositive at baseline, limiting conclusions about previously exposed vaccinees. Because no day 14 peak-response samples were available, the repertoires could be characterized only after the peak T cell response. In the small 56-69-year group, the increase in depth fell short of significance, most likely because of low power. After two AZD1222 doses, both the breadth and the depth of spike-specific TCRs were significantly higher than at day 0 and than in MenACWY recipients. CD4 TCRs associated with the vaccine covered the entire spike protein, and the dominant responses were in regions 160-218 and 743-854. Nearly half of unique spike-specific TCRs reportedly recognized epitopes outside regions mutated in the B.1.351 and B.1.1.7 variants. Most participants were white British and females outnumbered males, and the authors suggested that clonal diversity may have been underestimated.

The CDR3 regions of human TCRbeta chains were subjected to immunosequencing. Under the source paper's analysis protocol: Repertoire TCRs were checked for matches against a reference library of SARS-CoV-2-specific TCRs that had been generated using the MIRA antigen-specificity platform. Breadth was defined as the fraction of unique TCRs that were SARS-CoV-2-associated. Depth was defined as the fraction of total T cells that were SARS-CoV-2-associated. Using the MIRA data, each spike-specific TCR was assigned both to the spike region to which the TCR was reactive and to a CD4 or CD8 class. Log10-transformed breadth and depth values were compared by one-way ANOVA with Sidak's multiple comparisons tests. TCRdb took over this immuneACCESS table, retaining in-frame rearrangements with V and J assigned. Such tables are incomplete; in checked studies, under half of the missing clones stem from an unresolved V gene, and the remainder is unexplained. V, J and clone size derive from that table, while D and trimming were established from the DNA sequence. The sample table records under 150,000 clones; around nine tenths of these occur just once. Of the sample, approximately 5.2% falls within the top ten clones.

The CDR1 and CDR2 encoded by the germline V gene (reference sequence) are SEHNR and FQNEAQ. V is cut by 8 bases and J by 11 bases, and the space between the germline ends is 12 bases. The CDR3 covers 10 residues, taking in both the cysteine and the phenylalanine. Only the CDR3 portion is preserved as DNA: 30 bases, with reading frame beginning at the first base. The sequence derives from an adult in good health. Sequences were derived from peripheral blood, sampled on day 0 of AZD1222 vaccination. The chain uses TRBV7-9 and TRBJ1-1, with no confidently assigned D gene. The CDR3 amino acid sequence is: CASLPTGAFF. The sequenced DNA: TGTGCCAGCTTACCGACCGGGGCTTTCTTT.